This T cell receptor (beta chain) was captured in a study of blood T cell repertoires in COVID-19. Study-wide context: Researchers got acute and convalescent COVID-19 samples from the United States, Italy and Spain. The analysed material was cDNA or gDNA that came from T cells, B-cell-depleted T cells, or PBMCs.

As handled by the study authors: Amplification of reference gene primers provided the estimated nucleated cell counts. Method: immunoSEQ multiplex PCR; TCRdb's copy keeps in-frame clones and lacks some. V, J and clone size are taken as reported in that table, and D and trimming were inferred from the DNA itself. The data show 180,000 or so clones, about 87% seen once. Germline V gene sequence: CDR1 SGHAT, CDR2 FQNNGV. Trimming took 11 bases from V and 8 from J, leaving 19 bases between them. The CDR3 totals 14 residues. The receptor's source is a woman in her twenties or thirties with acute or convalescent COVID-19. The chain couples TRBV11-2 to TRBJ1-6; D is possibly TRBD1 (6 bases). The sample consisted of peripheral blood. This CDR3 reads CASRGRGIDSPLHF. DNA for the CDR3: TGTGCCTCCCGAGGCAGGGGAATTGATTCACCCCTCCACTTT.